A single sample is the source of the 6 T cell receptor beta chains below, sequenced in a study of T cells in localized non-small cell lung cancer. The table came from immunoSEQ multiplex PCR; TCRdb's copy has only in-frame clones and leaves some out. This table holds under 150,000 clones, 70% to 90% found once. The material was peripheral blood, obtained before any cancer treatment. All receptors come from a female donor older than 55 with stage I lung adenocarcinoma.

The gene calls are TRBV7-2 and TRBJ1-4; D is unresolved. The V gene lost 5 bases and the J gene lost 7 bases, with 11 bases spanning the gap. The CDR3 has 13 residues. CDR1 is SGHTA, CDR2 FQGNSA, per germline. The CDR3 DNA sequence: TGTGCCAGCAGCCGGAGCGGGCCTGAAAAACTGTTTTTT. Protein sequence: CASSRSGPEKLFF. The full variable domain, rest sourced from reference TRBV7-2 and TRBJ1-4, is GAGVSQSPSNKVTEKGKDVELRCDPISGHTALYWYRQSLGQGLEFLIYFQGNSAPDKSGLPSDRFSAERTGGSVSTLTIQRTQQEDSAVYLCASSRSGPEKLFFGSGTQLSVL.

The V and J genes are TRBV19 and TRBJ2-1, with a possible D match to TRBD2 (6 bases). The V end was cut by 2 bases, the J end by 0 bases, with 14 bases between. CDR1 and CDR2 from the germline V gene are LNHDA and SQIVND (reference sequence). This CDR3 contains 17 residues. This CDR3 reads CASSIKGRESSYNEQFF. The DNA of the CDR3 is TGTGCCAGTAGTATAAAGGGTCGGGAGAGCTCCTACAATGAGCAGTTCTTC.

The V and J genes are TRBV30 and TRBJ1-5, with D tentatively TRBD1 (5 bases). Trimming pared 3 bases from V and 6 bases from J, leaving 12 bases between. The CDR3 length is 13 residues. CDR1 is GTSNPN, CDR2 SVGIG, per germline (reference sequence). The chain's CDR3 is CAWRPGLGQPQHF. CDR3 sequence (DNA): TGTGCCTGGAGGCCAGGGCTGGGTCAGCCCCAGCATTTT. Looking up the rest from reference TRBV30 and TRBJ1-5 gives the full variable domain: SQTIHQWPATLVQPVGSPLSLECTVEGTSNPNLYWYRQAAGRGLQLLFYSVGIGQISSEVPQNLSASRPQDRQFILSSKKLLLSDSGFYLCAWRPGLGQPQHFGDGTRLSIL.

This chain uses TRBV7-3 with TRBJ2-3; D is unclear. Germline values: CDR1 SGHTA, CDR2 FQGTGA. The CDR3 consists of 15 residues. Trimming removed 1 base at V and 0 bases at J, with 8 bases between. CDR3 nucleotide sequence: TGTGCCAGCAGCTTAAGTTCTGTTAGCACAGATACGCAGTATTTT. Residues: CASSLSSVSTDTQYF.

The rearrangement links TRBV6-6 to TRBJ2-5; tentatively, D is TRBD2 (6 bases). The CDR3 loop spans 15 amino acids. V dropped 2 bases and J dropped 5 bases, with 15 bases sitting between them. Germline V gives CDR1 MNHNY, CDR2 SVGAGI (reference sequence). The CDR3: CASSYRGTSRETQYF. DNA for the CDR3: TGTGCCAGCAGTTACCGGGGGACCTCCCGCGAGACCCAGTACTTC.

The chain is built from TRBV6-6 and TRBJ2-5; perhaps TRBD2 as D (6 bases). The CDR3 is made up of 15 amino acids. CDR1 and CDR2 (germline): MNHNY, SVGAGI (reference sequence). Trimming cost V 0 bases and J 1 base, with 9 bases left between them. CDR3 nucleotide sequence: TGTGCCAGCAGTTACTCGGGTAGCGGCCAAGAGACCCAGTACTTC. It specifies CASSYSGSGQETQYF.